These T cell receptor beta chains were read from a single sample in a study of cytomegalovirus exposure and HLA in healthy donors. Method: immunoSEQ multiplex PCR; TCRdb's copy keeps in-frame clones and lacks some. This table has more than 140,000 clones, around 75% appearing once. The sequencing sample was made of PBMCs. The receptors were sampled from a man between 40 and 49 years old in good health and CMV-seronegative. Each CDR3 is given with its conserved first and last residue. Each record gives: D gene, J gene, V gene, clone size, CDR3 length, CDR3 DNA, CDR3 protein. D genes are given only for firm matches. Clone size appears in some rows only: once, few, many, or a class for an expanded clone.

NA TRBJ2-1 TRBV11-2 once 11 TGTGCCAGCAGCTTAGGGACAGAGCAGTTCTTC CASSLGTEQFF
NA TRBJ1-4 TRBV19 NA 16 TGTGCCAGTAGTATAGATCGGACCAGGGGCGGCGAAAAACTGTTTTTT CASSIDRTRGGEKLFF
TRBD1 TRBJ2-7 TRBV28 NA 13 TGTGCCAGCAGTTCGGGACAGACGGACGAGCAGTACTTC CASSSGQTDEQYF
TRBD2 TRBJ2-2 TRBV7-6 NA 17 TGTGCCAGCAGCAATCGACCCGGGACTACCTCCTTCGGGGAGCTGTTTTTT CASSNRPGTTSFGELFF
NA TRBJ2-3 TRBV5-8 NA 15 TGTGCCAGCAGCTTGGGGCCAGTAGCGTTAAATACGCAGTATTTT CASSLGPVALNTQYF
NA TRBJ2-1 TRBV9 NA 14 TGTGCCAGCAGCCCAGTAGGGGGAGTGGATGAGCAGTTCTTC CASSPVGGVDEQFF
TRBD2 TRBJ2-3 TRBV9 NA 19 TGTGCCAGCAGCGTCTCGGGACTAGCGGGGGGGGCGGGCACAGATACGCAGTATTTT CASSVSGLAGGAGTDTQYF
TRBD2 TRBJ2-1 TRBV6-5 NA 15 TGTGCCAGCAGGGTAGCTGGGGGGGCCTACAATGAGCAGTTCTTC CASRVAGGAYNEQFF
TRBD2 TRBJ2-3 TRBV6-1 NA 14 TGTGCCAGCTCGGGACTAGCGGGGGTAGATACGCAGTATTTT CASSGLAGVDTQYF
NA TRBJ1-4 TRBV5-1 NA 14 TGCGCCAGCAGCCCGGGGGGCGCTAATGAAAAACTGTTTTTT CASSPGGANEKLFF
NA TRBJ1-2 TRBV29-1 NA 15 TGCAGCGTTGATGGTCAAAATACCGACTTTTCTAGCTACACCTTC CSVDGQNTDFSSYTF
TRBD2 TRBJ2-3 TRBV7-2 NA 18 TGTGCCAGCAGCTTAGTGGCCTTAGCGGGGGCTCAGAGGAGCACGCAGTATTTT CASSLVALAGAQRSTQYF
NA TRBJ2-7 TRBV12-5 NA 16 TGTGCTAGTGGTTTGGGATACTGGGACAAAAGCTACGAGCAGTACTTC CASGLGYWDKSYEQYF
NA TRBJ1-1 TRBV11-3 few 14 TGTGCCAGCAGCACCAGCGGGGGAAACACTGAAGCTTTCTTT CASSTSGGNTEAFF
TRBD1 TRBJ1-2 TRBV7-6 NA 14 TGTGCCAGCACCCCCGGGCAGGGGGCAGGTGGCTACACCTTC CASTPGQGAGGYTF
NA TRBJ2-7 TRBV4-2 NA 14 TGTGCCAGCAGCCAAGTACAGAGCTCCTACGAGCAGTACTTC CASSQVQSSYEQYF
NA TRBJ1-2 TRBV20-1 NA 11 TGCAGTGCTAGGACGGGGTATGGCTACACCTTC CSARTGYGYTF
NA TRBJ1-1 TRBV29-1 NA 15 TGCAGCGTCGCCCGGGACTGGGGGATGAACACTGAAGCTTTCTTT CSVARDWGMNTEAFF
TRBD2 TRBJ2-1 TRBV27 NA 16 TGTGCCAGCAGTTTAGAGGCTAGCGGGAGGTACAATGAGCAGTTCTTC CASSLEASGRYNEQFF
TRBD1 TRBJ1-4 TRBV7-3 NA 17 TGTGCCAGCAGCTTAAAGGAGGCGGAGGACAGGGGAGAAAAACTGTTTTTT CASSLKEAEDRGEKLFF
NA TRBJ1-1 TRBV27 few 15 TGTGCCAGCAGTTCGGACACCTTAATGAACACTGAAGCTTTCTTT CASSSDTLMNTEAFF
TRBD1 TRBJ1-4 TRBV5-1 few 16 TGCGCCAGCAGCTTAAGGGGGCAGGGAGTTGGTGAAAAACTGTTTTTT CASSLRGQGVGEKLFF
TRBD2 TRBJ2-7 TRBV27 NA 17 TGTGCCAGCAGTGCAAGACTAGCGGGGGCCCACCTCTACGAGCAGTACTTC CASSARLAGAHLYEQYF
NA TRBJ2-5 TRBV4-2 NA 15 TGTGCCAGCAGCCAAGATATTCCTACCCAAGAGACCCAGTACTTC CASSQDIPTQETQYF
NA TRBJ1-2 TRBV5-1 NA 14 TGCGCCAGCAGCGGTGGTCCGGCAGCGGGAGGCTACACCTTC CASSGGPAAGGYTF
NA TRBJ1-5 TRBV28 NA 15 TGTGCCAGTTCTCGGGGGGCTCGGAGCAATCAGCCCCAGCATTTT CASSRGARSNQPQHF
TRBD1 TRBJ2-3 TRBV19 NA 17 TGTGCCAGTAGTGGGGGAACAGGGGCTTGGGACACAGATACGCAGTATTTT CASSGGTGAWDTDTQYF
NA TRBJ2-2 TRBV25-1 NA 16 TGTGCCAGCAGTGACGCCATCAGGGGCGACACCGGGGAGCTGTTTTTT CASSDAIRGDTGELFF
TRBD1 TRBJ2-1 TRBV4-2 NA 15 TGTGCCAGCAGCGCAACAGGGGGTCCCTACAATGAGCAGTTCTTC CASSATGGPYNEQFF
NA TRBJ2-7 TRBV23-1 NA 13 TGCGCCAGCAGTCAAATAGCCCCCTACGAGCAGTACTTC CASSQIAPYEQYF
NA TRBJ2-5 TRBV7-7 few 12 TGTGCCAGCAGCTTAGTCGGGGAGACCCAGTACTTC CASSLVGETQYF
NA TRBJ2-3 TRBV23-1 NA 15 TGCGCCAGCAGCCACAGGGTAGGCGCCAGCTCGACGCAGTATTTT CASSHRVGASSTQYF
NA TRBJ2-7 TRBV27 once 17 TGTGCCAGCAGACTCCAGTCGGTTAGCAGGGGAGTTTACGAGCAGTACTTC CASRLQSVSRGVYEQYF
TRBD1 TRBJ2-2 TRBV7-9 once 17 TGTGCCAGCAGCTTAGCAATAGGAACAGGGGCCACCGGGGAGCTGTTTTTT CASSLAIGTGATGELFF
NA TRBJ2-5 TRBV25-1 NA 12 TGTGCCAGCAGTGGCGCAGGAACTGAGCAGTACTTC CASSGAGTEQYF
NA TRBJ1-6 TRBV27 NA 14 TGTGCCAGCAGTTTGGGGGGTTTTAATTCACCCCTCCACTTT CASSLGGFNSPLHF
TRBD1 TRBJ1-2 TRBV19 NA 15 TGTGCCAGTAGGGACAGGGCAAGTTTCCTCTATGGCTACACCTTC CASRDRASFLYGYTF
NA TRBJ2-2 TRBV7-6 NA 15 TGTGCCAGCAGCTTACGCAGGGCGAACACCGGGGAGCTGTTTTTT CASSLRRANTGELFF
TRBD1 TRBJ2-5 TRBV13 NA 16 TGTGCCAGCAGCTTTTCAGTTGACAGGGAGCGTGAGGAGCAGTACTTC CASSFSVDREREEQYF
NA TRBJ1-1 TRBV29-1 NA 14 TGCAGCGTTGAAGCCAAGGGGATGAACACTGAAGCTTTCTTT CSVEAKGMNTEAFF
TRBD1 TRBJ1-1 TRBV19 NA 13 TGTGCCAGTAGTATGCAGGGGGTCACTGAAGCTTTCTTT CASSMQGVTEAFF
NA TRBJ2-7 TRBV27 few 13 TGTGCCAGCAGTTTATGGGCTCCCTCCCGTCAGTACTTC CASSLWAPSRQYF
NA TRBJ2-2 TRBV6-6 NA 14 TGTGCCAGCAGTTACGTCAAAGGGGCCGGGGAGCTGTTTTTT CASSYVKGAGELFF
NA TRBJ1-2 TRBV5-1 NA 13 TGCGCCAGCAGCTTGGGAGGAGGCGAGGGCTACACCTTC CASSLGGGEGYTF
TRBD1 TRBJ2-5 TRBV7-3 NA 15 TGTGCCAGCAGCCGTCAGGGGGCAGAGGGGGAGACCCAGTACTTC CASSRQGAEGETQYF